A single sample is the source of the 12 T cell receptor beta chains below, sequenced in a study of cytomegalovirus exposure and HLA in healthy donors. Both 60 Vbeta primers and 13 Jbeta primers went into the PCR. Sequenced by immunoSEQ multiplex PCR; TCRdb stores in-frame clones only, minus some. Of 90,000 to 140,000 clones listed, about 15% are singletons. Sample: PBMCs. The receptors were sampled from a female donor in good health and CMV-seronegative.

The rearrangement links TRBV9 to TRBJ2-5, with D maybe TRBD1 (5 bases). V lost 0 bases, J lost 7 bases, and 16 bases lay in between. Germline lookup yields CDR1 SGDLS and CDR2 YYNGEE. The length of the CDR3 is 15 residues. CDR3 sequence reads: CASSVDPGYDGTQYF. In DNA form, the CDR3 reads TGTGCCAGCAGCGTAGACCCAGGGTATGATGGGACCCAGTACTTC.

This chain links TRBV4-2 with TRBJ2-7, with TRBD2 matching over 13 bases. The germline V gene has CDR1 LGHNA and CDR2 YNFKEQ. CDR3 length: 18 residues. J lost 0 bases, V lost 1 base, and 6 bases had no gene match. CDR3 protein: CASSQAHGTSGNSYEQYF. CDR3 in DNA: TGTGCCAGCAGCCAAGCCCATGGGACTAGCGGGAACTCCTACGAGCAGTACTTC.

This clone showed up just a few times. The V and J genes are TRBV9 and TRBJ2-2; no reliable D call. V lost 0 bases, J lost 4 bases, and 7 bases lay in between. CDR3 size: 14 residues. The germline CDR1 and CDR2 sequences are SGDLS and YYNGEE. The CDR3: CASSVAGGTGELFF. The CDR3 nucleotides are TGTGCCAGCAGCGTAGCCGGTGGCACCGGGGAGCTGTTTTTT.

There are a few counts of this clone. V and J are TRBV28 and TRBJ1-5; maybe TRBD1 (6 bases). CDR1 is MDHEN and CDR2 is SYDVKM in the germline V gene. This CDR3 has 14 amino acids. Deletions cut 2 bases from V and 5 bases from J, with 10 bases between. The CDR3 is CASSLGQSDQPQHF. The CDR3 bases are TGTGCCAGCAGTTTAGGACAGTCCGATCAGCCCCAGCATTTT.

This chain uses TRBV10-3 with TRBJ1-2; 7 positions agree with TRBD1. The length of the CDR3 is 12 residues. CDR1 is ENHRY, CDR2 SYGVKD, per germline. V lost 2 bases to trimming and J lost 8 bases; unmatched junction nucleotides: 2. The DNA for the CDR3 is TGTGCCATCAGTGAGGGGACAGTAGGCTACACCTTC. Protein: CAISEGTVGYTF.

The chain recombines TRBV7-2 with TRBJ2-5; D is unresolved. CDR3 length: 16 residues. Germline V CDR1 and CDR2: SGHTA, FQGNSA. Trimming removed 3 bases at V and 2 bases at J, with 16 bases between. CDR3 sequence: CASSFAQRHPQETQYF. For the CDR3, the DNA is TGTGCCAGCAGCTTTGCGCAACGACATCCACAAGAGACCCAGTACTTC.

The rearrangement uses TRBV15 and TRBJ2-5, with 8 bases that match TRBD2. Germline V gene sequence: CDR1 LNHNV, CDR2 YYDKDF (reference sequence). There are 17 residues in the CDR3. V shed 3 bases and J 4 bases; nucleotides not matched to a gene: 13. In DNA, the CDR3 is TGTGCCACCAGCAGGGAATCCCTTATAGCGGGGCTAGAGACCCAGTACTTC. Translation gives CATSRESLIAGLETQYF.

V and J are TRBV19 and TRBJ1-4; D perhaps matches TRBD1 (5 bases). This CDR3 contains 16 residues. The V gene lost 3 bases and the J gene lost 4 bases, with 15 bases spanning the gap. Per germline, CDR1 LNHDA and CDR2 SQIVND (reference sequence). In DNA form, the CDR3 reads TGTGCCAGTAGTATCGGGGGATCAGGGTATAATGAAAAACTGTTTTTT. The encoded protein is CASSIGGSGYNEKLFF.

This clone was seen only a few times. This chain uses TRBV7-2 with TRBJ2-7; D uncertain. The CDR3 runs 15 residues. Per germline, CDR1 SGHTA and CDR2 FQGNSA. V dropped 1 base and J dropped 0 bases, with 10 bases sitting between them. CDR3 DNA: TGTGCCAGCAGCTTAGATCGCGGCCTCTCCTACGAGCAGTACTTC. This gives the protein CASSLDRGLSYEQYF.

This clone showed up just a few times. The J gene is TRBJ1-2, the V gene TRBV25-1; D is unclear. V was clipped by 2 bases and J by 1 base, with 5 bases between them. The CDR3 totals 13 residues. Germline assignment: CDR1 MGHDK and CDR2 SYGVNS. CDR3 in DNA: TGTGCCAGCAGTGAAGGCCTTAACTATGGCTACACCTTC. Translation: CASSEGLNYGYTF.

This clone is a singleton in its sample. The genes are TRBV30 and TRBJ2-2; D remains ambiguous. The V gene's germline CDR1 is GTSNPN and CDR2 SVGIG (reference sequence). With 0 bases removed from V and 9 bases from J, the gap between germline ends came to 17 bases. The CDR3 length is 15 residues. The CDR3, as DNA: TGTGCCTGGAGTGTACGTAGATCCCCCATCCGGGAGCTGTTTTTT. Translating gives CAWSVRRSPIRELFF. The full variable domain, in which reference TRBV30 and TRBJ2-2 provide the parts outside the CDR3, is SQTIHQWPATLVQPVGSPLSLECTVEGTSNPNLYWYRQAAGRGLQLLFYSVGIGQISSEVPQNLSASRPQDRQFILSSKKLLLSDSGFYLCAWSVRRSPIRELFFGEGSRLTVL.

The sample holds a few counts of this clone. This chain's CDR3 is CASSPDGGYHYGYTF. CDR3 in DNA: TGTGCCAGCAGCCCAGACGGGGGGTATCACTATGGCTACACCTTC. The chain is built from TRBV28 and TRBJ1-2; TRBD1 might be the D (5 bases). The germline CDR1 and CDR2 sequences are MDHEN and SYDVKM. This CDR3 has 15 amino acids. Trimming cost V 6 bases and J 3 bases, with 17 bases left between them.